The source of this TCR beta chain is a study of blood T cell repertoires in COVID-19. Study-level information: The United States, Italy and Spain provided the acute and convalescent COVID-19 samples. PBMCs, B-cell-depleted T cells, or T cells were the source of the cDNA or gDNA that made up the material.

In the authors' methods: Amplifying reference gene primers gave estimates of nucleated cell counts. Method: immunoSEQ multiplex PCR; TCRdb's copy keeps in-frame clones and lacks some. V and J calls and clone size are given by that table; D and trimming were obtained from the DNA. The table lists 190,000 or so clones, 85% to 90% of them singletons, with about 2.6% in the top ten. Sequenced: peripheral blood. The receptor was derived from a man aged 35-49 years with active or convalescent COVID-19.

The CDR3 DNA is TGTGCCAGCGGCCCCAGCGGACAGCCTGGAAACACCATATATTTT. The encoded protein is CASGPSGQPGNTIYF. The chain combines TRBV6-5 with TRBJ1-3, with D maybe TRBD1 (6 bases). This CDR3 region has 15 residues. Germline CDR1 reads MNHEY; CDR2 reads SVGAGI. Trimming took 8 bases from V and 2 from J, leaving 16 bases between them.